The 31 T cell receptor beta chains reported below all come from one sample, sequenced in a study of sequential checkpoint blockade in melanoma. Assay: immunoSEQ multiplex PCR; the TCRdb copy retains only in-frame clones and omits some. The table has around 19,000 clones, approximately 77% seen once. Treatment defined: randomized to nivolumab then ipilimumab (arm A) or the reverse (arm B). This specimen consisted of CD8+ T cells sorted from blood (inferred from file names), obtained from a patient given nivolumab and ipilimumab in sequence. The source is a human donor with melanoma.

The rearrangement links TRBV4-1 to TRBJ2-3, with TRBD2 matching 7 bases. CDR1 is MGHRA and CDR2 is YSYEKL in the germline V gene. This CDR3 is built from 16 residues. Trimming removed 3 bases from V and 7 bases from J; junction bases left unmatched: 13. CDR3 DNA sequence: TGCGCCAGCAGCCACCCGAGGGCGGGAGCGGGGTATACGCAGTATTTT. This codes for CASSHPRAGAGYTQYF.

The J gene is TRBJ2-2, the V gene TRBV13; 7 bases map to TRBD2. The CDR3 has 17 amino acids. CDR1 is PRHDT, CDR2 FYEKMQ, per germline (reference sequence). The J segment lost 1 base and the V segment lost 4 bases, leaving 9 bases of the junction unmatched. CDR3 protein: CASSWLRGEGNTGELFF. The CDR3 DNA is TGTGCCAGCAGCTGGCTCCGGGGGGAAGGGAACACCGGGGAGCTGTTTTTT.

The V call is TRBV4-1, the J call TRBJ1-1; 9 bases map to TRBD1. This CDR3 comprises 15 residues. Trimming took 4 bases from V and 0 from J; bases not matched to a gene: 3. The germline CDR1 and CDR2 sequences are MGHRA and YSYEKL. CDR3: CASSPRDRVNTEAFF. DNA for the CDR3: TGCGCCAGCAGCCCCCGGGACAGGGTGAACACTGAAGCTTTCTTT.

This clone was seen only a few times. The chain couples TRBV27 to TRBJ2-7, with TRBD2 identical over 9 bases. The CDR3 has 15 residues. Germline V gives CDR1 MNHEY, CDR2 SMNVEV (reference sequence). The trim removed 7 bases at V and 2 bases at J, leaving 9 bases unmatched. The CDR3 reads CASTFGLAGPYEQYF. The CDR3 DNA reads as TGTGCCAGCACCTTCGGCCTAGCGGGACCCTACGAGCAGTACTTC.

This rearrangement joins TRBV27 to TRBJ2-7; maybe TRBD1 (5 bases). V was cut by 4 bases and J by 3 bases, with 10 bases left in between. CDR3 length equals 13 residues. From germline, CDR1 is MNHEY and CDR2 SMNVEV (reference sequence). CDR3 sequence (DNA): TGTGCCAGCAGTTCCCTAGACAGCTACGAGCAGTACTTC. It yields the protein CASSSLDSYEQYF.

The chain carries TRBV28 and TRBJ2-1, with 11 bases matching TRBD2. The V segment lost 5 bases and the J segment 6 bases; nucleotides outside the gene matches: 0. Germline-derived CDR1 and CDR2 are MDHEN and SYDVKM. This CDR3 region has 13 residues. The CDR3 spells CASSLAGGNEQFF. In DNA, the CDR3 is TGTGCCAGCAGTCTAGCGGGGGGCAATGAGCAGTTCTTC.

The rearrangement joins TRBV21-1 to TRBJ2-7; the listed D gene, TRBD1, was not tested against the DNA. TRBV21-1 is listed as a pseudogene. CDR3 length equals 20 residues. The DNA of the CDR3 is TGTGCCAGCAGCACCCACCGGGACAGGGTAAATAATTTGGCTGGCTACGAGCAGTACTTC. It yields the protein CASSTHRDRVNNLAGYEQYF.

This chain joins TRBV7-9 and TRBJ1-2; the match to TRBD1 covers 7 bases. With 4 bases clipped from V and 2 bases from J, the junction kept 10 bases outside the gene matches. The CDR3 runs 16 residues. The germline V gene encodes CDR1 SEHNR and CDR2 FQNEAQ (reference sequence). The CDR3 bases are TGTGCCAGCAGCTCCACGGAAGGGACAGCAAACTATGGCTACACCTTC. Translating gives CASSSTEGTANYGYTF.

The V gene is TRBV15, the J gene TRBJ2-5, with TRBD1 as a possible D gene (6 bases). Germline V lookup: CDR1 LNHNV, CDR2 YYDKDF (reference sequence). This CDR3 contains 15 residues. The germline V and J ends were trimmed by 2 bases and 1 base, with 11 bases remaining between them. The CDR3 coding sequence is TGTGCCACCAGCAGATCACAGGGATTCCAAGAGACCCAGTACTTC. It codes for CATSRSQGFQETQYF.

This chain connects TRBV4-1 to TRBJ1-1, with D possibly being TRBD1 (5 bases). The CDR3 loop spans 15 amino acids. V was clipped by 0 bases and J by 4 bases, with 12 bases between them. CDR1 is MGHRA and CDR2 is YSYEKL in the germline V gene. The CDR3 loop is CASSQDSGRVTEAFF. The CDR3, as DNA: TGCGCCAGCAGCCAAGATTCCGGCAGGGTCACTGAAGCTTTCTTT.

This clone was seen once. The chain is built from TRBV5-1 and TRBJ2-7; maybe TRBD1 (5 bases). V was cut by 5 bases and J by 0 bases, with 6 bases left in between. The CDR3 consists of 12 residues. Per germline, CDR1 SGHRS and CDR2 YFSETQ. The CDR3 protein is CASRQDSYEQYF. CDR3 nucleotide sequence: TGCGCCAGCAGACAGGACTCCTACGAGCAGTACTTC.

The V and J genes are TRBV27 and TRBJ2-7; 8 bases line up with TRBD2. After removal of 6 bases from V and 4 bases from J, the junction contained 2 bases not matched to a gene. This CDR3 has 12 residues. Germline loops: CDR1 MNHEY, CDR2 SMNVEV (reference sequence). CDR3 residues: CASRGLDYEQYF. CDR3 in DNA: TGTGCCAGCAGGGGACTAGATTACGAGCAGTACTTC.

The chain couples TRBV9 to TRBJ2-3; possibly TRBD2 for D (5 bases). The CDR3 covers 12 residues. Deletions cut 4 bases from V and 5 bases from J, with 8 bases between. The germline gives CDR1 SGDLS, CDR2 YYNGEE. The CDR3 region has the DNA TGTGCCAGCAGCCCGGGGAAAGATACGCAGTATTTT. Residues: CASSPGKDTQYF.

This clone appeared a few times. The rearrangement joins TRBV11-2 to TRBJ2-7; D is uncertain. There are 14 residues in the CDR3. V dropped 2 bases and J dropped 0 bases, with 8 bases sitting between them. CDR1 and CDR2 (germline): SGHAT, FQNNGV. The CDR3 nucleotides read TGTGCCAGCAGCTTACCGGGTAGCTCCTACGAGCAGTACTTC. This encodes CASSLPGSSYEQYF.

To note about this clone: The identical CDR3 is also encoded by other nucleotide sequences in the sample. CDR3 coding DNA: TGTGCCAGCAGTCCGGACAGGGGAGGTCAGCCCCAGCATTTT. Its translation: CASSPDRGGQPQHF. This chain links TRBV27 with TRBJ1-5, with TRBD1 matching 9 bases. With 5 bases clipped from V and 6 bases from J, the junction kept 5 bases outside the gene matches. From germline, CDR1 is MNHEY and CDR2 SMNVEV (reference sequence). The CDR3 extends over 14 amino acids.

The gene calls are TRBV19 and TRBJ1-1; the match to TRBD1 covers 9 bases. Germline loops: CDR1 LNHDA, CDR2 SQIVND (reference sequence). After removal of 5 bases from V and 3 bases from J, the junction contained 7 bases not matched to a gene. The CDR3 has 15 residues. CDR3 DNA: TGTGCCAGTAGTCCCCGACAGGGGGGGTACACTGAAGCTTTCTTT. This gives the protein CASSPRQGGYTEAFF.

The chain has TRBV28 and TRBJ1-3, with D perhaps TRBD1 (5 bases). Trimming removed 3 bases at V and 8 bases at J, with 11 bases between. CDR1 is MDHEN and CDR2 is SYDVKM in the germline V gene. The CDR3 spans 13 residues. The CDR3 DNA sequence: TGTGCCAGCAGTTTTCGACAGTCCCACACCATATATTTT. Translation gives CASSFRQSHTIYF.

The J gene is TRBJ2-7, the V gene TRBV4-2; D uncertain. With 0 bases removed from V and 3 bases from J, the gap between germline ends came to 9 bases. CDR1 is LGHNA and CDR2 is YNFKEQ in the germline V gene. The CDR3 runs to 14 residues. This CDR3 is CASSQDRQVYEQYF. For the CDR3, the DNA is TGTGCCAGCAGCCAAGATAGGCAGGTCTACGAGCAGTACTTC.

The chain couples TRBV10-3 to TRBJ1-1; the D gene is possibly TRBD1 (6 bases). Germline V gene sequence: CDR1 ENHRY, CDR2 SYGVKD. V shed 6 bases and J shed 1 base, with 9 bases lying between them. The CDR3 is 13 amino acids. DNA of the CDR3: TGTGCCATCAGGGGGGGGCCGAACACTGAAGCTTTCTTT. This codes for CAIRGGPNTEAFF.

The chain couples TRBV11-2 to TRBJ1-3; D uncertain. The CDR3 loop spans 15 amino acids. The V end was cut by 0 bases, the J end by 0 bases, with 6 bases between. CDR1 SGHAT and CDR2 FQNNGV come from the germline V gene. The CDR3 coding sequence is TGTGCCAGCAGCTTAGAGGCAGGCTCTGGAAACACCATATATTTT. Residues: CASSLEAGSGNTIYF.

This CDR3 reads CASSFLSGTDTQYF. Written as DNA, the CDR3 is TGTGCCAGCAGTTTTCTAAGCGGCACAGATACGCAGTATTTT. The chain couples TRBV28 to TRBJ2-3, with D unclear. Trimming pared 3 bases from V and 1 base from J, leaving 8 bases between. Germline V CDR1 and CDR2: MDHEN, SYDVKM. CDR3 length: 14 residues.

This clone has a handful of counts. This chain connects TRBV11-2 to TRBJ2-2; TRBD1 matches 8 bases. CDR1 and CDR2 (germline): SGHAT, FQNNGV. CDR3 length: 15 amino acids. The J segment lost 4 bases and the V segment lost 5 bases, leaving 6 bases of the junction unmatched. The CDR3 DNA follows: TGTGCCAGCAGCATGGACAGGGAGTCCACCGGGGAGCTGTTTTTT. Encoded protein: CASSMDRESTGELFF.

The chain employs TRBV19 and TRBJ1-6, with TRBD1 matching over 7 bases. Germline loops: CDR1 LNHDA, CDR2 SQIVND (reference sequence). The CDR3 has 15 amino acids. The V gene end was trimmed by 5 bases and the J gene end by 5 bases; junction bases not matched to a gene: 6. This chain's CDR3 is CASSWRGTDNSPLHF. The CDR3, as DNA: TGTGCCAGTAGTTGGAGGGGGACAGATAATTCACCCCTCCACTTT. The whole variable domain, filled in from reference TRBV19 and TRBJ1-6, reads DGGITQSPKYLFRKEGQNVTLSCEQNLNHDAMYWYRQDPGQGLRLIYYSQIVNDFQKGDIAEGYSVSREKKESFPLTVTSAQKNPTAFYLCASSWRGTDNSPLHFGNGTRLTVT.

This sequence joins TRBV6-1 and TRBJ2-7, with a possible D match to TRBD2 (5 bases). The ends were cut back, 8 bases at V and 3 bases at J, with 14 bases in the middle. CDR1 and CDR2 from the germline V gene are MNHNS and SASEGT. The CDR3 sequence is 13 residues long. The CDR3 reads CASCLFGNYEQYF. In DNA form, the CDR3 reads TGTGCCAGCTGCCTTTTCGGGAACTACGAGCAGTACTTC.

The CDR3 DNA reads TGCGCCAGCAGCTCAAACAGGGAGAACACTGAAGCTTTCTTT. This codes for CASSSNRENTEAFF. This chain links TRBV5-1 with TRBJ1-1; TRBD1 might be the D (6 bases). V lost 3 bases, J lost 1 base, and 10 bases lay in between. This CDR3 has 14 residues. CDR1 and CDR2 from the germline V gene are SGHRS and YFSETQ.

J is TRBJ2-7 and V is TRBV27; weak D call: TRBD2 (6 bases). Germline loops: CDR1 MNHEY, CDR2 SMNVEV (reference sequence). V lost 2 bases to trimming and J lost 7 bases, with 12 bases between them. This CDR3 comprises 13 residues. DNA for the CDR3: TGTGCCAGCAGTTTACACCGGGACTTTGAGCAGTACTTC. Amino acids: CASSLHRDFEQYF.

The chain has TRBV28 and TRBJ1-5; no reliable D call. Germline CDR1 and CDR2: MDHEN and SYDVKM. CDR3 length equals 15 residues. V gave up 2 bases and J gave up 4 bases, with 12 bases separating them. CDR3 amino acids: CASSLGLLRNQPQHF. CDR3 nucleotides: TGTGCCAGCAGTTTAGGACTCTTGCGAAATCAGCCCCAGCATTTT.

This chain connects TRBV15 to TRBJ2-1; 11 nucleotides match TRBD2. J was trimmed by 8 bases and V by 3 bases; bases with no gene match: 3. The V gene's germline CDR1 is LNHNV and CDR2 YYDKDF (reference sequence). The CDR3 length is 14 residues. CDR3 in amino acids: CATSSSGGVDEQFF. The CDR3 nucleotides are TGTGCCACCAGCAGTAGCGGGGGGGTGGATGAGCAGTTCTTC.

The CDR3 DNA sequence: TGTGCCAGCAGCTTAGGAGCGGGGAACAACAATGAGCAGTTCTTC. It is translated as CASSLGAGNNNEQFF. This chain joins TRBV7-3 and TRBJ2-1; 7 bases are a match to TRBD2. Germline trimming cut 2 bases from V and 5 bases from J; bases unmatched to any gene: 6. The CDR3 spans 15 residues. Germline values: CDR1 SGHTA, CDR2 FQGTGA.

For this clone: Different DNA sequences within this sample yield the same CDR3. The chain couples TRBV25-1 to TRBJ2-7, with D maybe TRBD1 (5 bases). This CDR3 region has 14 residues. V dropped 0 bases and J dropped 0 bases, with 6 bases sitting between them. The germline V gene has CDR1 MGHDK and CDR2 SYGVNS. The CDR3 DNA is TGTGCCAGCAGTGAATATCAGGGCTCCTACGAGCAGTACTTC. It is translated as CASSEYQGSYEQYF.

There are a few counts of this clone. The chain employs TRBV19 and TRBJ2-1; a weak D match, TRBD1 (5 bases). Trimming removed 3 bases from V and 5 bases from J, with 11 bases in between. Germline V gene sequence: CDR1 LNHDA, CDR2 SQIVND (reference sequence). There are 14 residues in the CDR3. The CDR3 DNA sequence: TGTGCCAGTAGTATGGGGCTTAGCAACAATGAGCAGTTCTTC. Its protein product is CASSMGLSNNEQFF.